Listed below are T cell receptor beta chains from one sample, sequenced in a study of radiotherapy plus CTLA-4 blockade in lung cancer. Libraries were prepared by immunoSEQ multiplex PCR; TCRdb keeps only in-frame clonotypes and omits some of them. The sample includes 28,000 or so clones, more than 75% of them seen just once. Sequences were derived from peripheral blood, sampled from a patient treated with radiotherapy plus ipilimumab. Receptors were obtained from a human donor with non-small cell lung cancer who had stable disease on radiotherapy plus ipilimumab. Each CDR3 is given with its conserved first and last residue. The D gene is left open where the match is weak. Some rows have no size entry. The others give once, few or many, or a class for an expanded clone.

cdr3_nt	cdr3_aa	j_call	d_call	clone_size	v_call
TGTGCCACCAGCAGCGGACGGTACAACTATGGCTACACCTTC	CATSSGRYNYGYTF	TRBJ1-2	NA	few	TRBV15
TGTGCCAGCAGCGTGGGACAGGGATTCTACGAGCAGTACTTC	CASSVGQGFYEQYF	TRBJ2-7	TRBD1	NA	TRBV7-2
TGTGCCAGCAGCTCGGACAGGGTCCTGAACACTGAAGCTTTCTTT	CASSSDRVLNTEAFF	TRBJ1-1	TRBD1	NA	TRBV5-4
TGTGCCAGCAGTTACTCGGGCAGATCGGATGAAAAACTGTTTTTT	CASSYSGRSDEKLFF	TRBJ1-4	NA	NA	TRBV6-5
TGTGCCAGCAGCGCAACCGGGGGTCCTCAGAACACTGAAGCTTTCTTT	CASSATGGPQNTEAFF	TRBJ1-1	NA	NA	TRBV9
TGTGCCATCAGTACCGGGACCCTCAGTAGGGAGCTGTTTTTT	CAISTGTLSRELFF	TRBJ2-2	NA	few	TRBV10-3
TGCGCCAGCAGCGCGGCCCCTCCGGGGGTGACCCAGTACTTC	CASSAAPPGVTQYF	TRBJ2-5	NA	NA	TRBV5-1
TGTGCCAGCAGTGGTTCAGGGAACTATGGCTACACCTTC	CASSGSGNYGYTF	TRBJ1-2	NA	NA	TRBV2
TGTGCTAGTGGTCCTGATCGGACCGGGATTGAAGCTTTCTTT	CASGPDRTGIEAFF	TRBJ1-1	NA	NA	TRBV12-5
TGTGCCAGTAGGATCGTCTCGGAGGCTTTCTTT	CASRIVSEAFF	TRBJ1-1	NA	NA	TRBV19
TGTGCCAGTAGTAGGGGGACACTGGGCACAGATACGCAGTATTTT	CASSRGTLGTDTQYF	TRBJ2-3	NA	once	TRBV19